The sequence of this TCR beta chain was determined in a study of T cells after yellow fever vaccination. Synthesis of TCR cDNA relied on 5'RACE template switching, which attached a universal primer site and UMIs. TCRdb ran MiXCR on the 5' RACE reads and lists one entry per CDR3 protein. Seen here are 300,000 or so distinct CDR3 sequences, 10% to 15% observed once, and the top ten hold 0.4% to 0.55%. The CDR3 is 14 amino acids. The trim removed 4 bases at V and 5 bases at J, leaving 9 bases unmatched. CDR1 and CDR2 from the germline V gene are SQVTM and ANQGSEA. This clonotype was observed at least ten times.

The specimen comprised CD4+ T cells sorted from PBMCs, sampled 45 days after the yellow fever booster vaccination. The V and J genes are TRBV29-1 and TRBJ2-5, with TRBD1 identical over 8 bases. The sequence derives from a man between 25 and 39 years old who received the YFV17D yellow fever vaccine. The CDR3 bases are TGCAGCGTTGGGCAGGGGCGACAGGGGGAGACCCAGTACTTC. This sequence encodes CSVGQGRQGETQYF.